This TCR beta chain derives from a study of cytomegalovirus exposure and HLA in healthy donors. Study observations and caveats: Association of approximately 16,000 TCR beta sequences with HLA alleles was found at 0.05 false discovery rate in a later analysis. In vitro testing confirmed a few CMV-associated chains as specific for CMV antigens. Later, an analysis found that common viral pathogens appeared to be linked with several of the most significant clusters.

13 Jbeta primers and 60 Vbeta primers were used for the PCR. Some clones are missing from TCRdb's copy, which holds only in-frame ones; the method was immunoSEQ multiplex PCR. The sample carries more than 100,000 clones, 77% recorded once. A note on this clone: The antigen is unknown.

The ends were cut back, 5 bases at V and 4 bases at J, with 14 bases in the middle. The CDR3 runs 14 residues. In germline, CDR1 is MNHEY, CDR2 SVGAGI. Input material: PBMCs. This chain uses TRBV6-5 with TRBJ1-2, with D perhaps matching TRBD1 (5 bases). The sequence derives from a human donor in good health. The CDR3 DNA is TGTGCCAGCAGTGAAATGGGGCTTGTCTATGGCTACACCTTC. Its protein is CASSEMGLVYGYTF.